These 14 T cell receptor beta chains share one sample of origin, sequenced in a study of shared clonotypes between healthy human individuals. The protocol was immunoSEQ multiplex PCR, while the TCRdb copy is restricted to in-frame clones and leaves out a portion. The sample has approximately 1.9 million clones, about 94% seen once. Naive CD8 cells comprised CD45RO-negative, CCR7-positively selected cells, excluding terminally differentiated effector memory CD45RA+ cells. Sequencing was carried out using naive CD8+ T cells from PBMCs. These receptors came from a man in his late teens or twenties in good health. Some clones in this sample may be carry-over from other donors' samples.

This chain links TRBV4-1 with TRBJ2-7; D unresolved. CDR1 is MGHRA and CDR2 is YSYEKL in the germline V gene. V lost 1 base to trimming and J lost 6 bases, with 4 bases between them. This CDR3 is built from 11 residues. The CDR3 DNA reads as TGCGCCAGCAGCCAAGGACCCGAGCAGTACTTC. Translation: CASSQGPEQYF.

J is TRBJ2-7 and V is TRBV18; D might be TRBD2 (5 bases). The germline V and J ends were trimmed by 0 bases and 4 bases, with 16 bases remaining between them. Germline V gene lookup returns CDR1 KGHSH and CDR2 LQKENI. The CDR3 runs to 16 residues. The CDR3: CASSPPITGLVYEQYF. CDR3 bases: TGTGCCAGCTCACCACCAATTACGGGGTTGGTATACGAGCAGTACTTC.

A single count supports this clone. The rearrangement links TRBV10-3 to TRBJ1-5; D possibly corresponds to TRBD1 (5 bases). Germline-derived CDR1 and CDR2 are ENHRY and SYGVKD. The length of the CDR3 is 19 residues. V was clipped by 1 base and J by 0 bases, with 19 bases between them. The CDR3 DNA is TGTGCCATCAGTGAGTGGGCAGGGAAAGGATATAATAGCAATCAGCCCCAGCATTTT. Translated, it gives CAISEWAGKGYNSNQPQHF.

The V and J genes are TRBV2 and TRBJ2-7; D gene uncertain. V dropped 4 bases and J dropped 0 bases, with 10 bases sitting between them. CDR1 SNHLY and CDR2 FYNNEI come from the germline V gene. This CDR3 has 14 residues. For the CDR3, the DNA is TGTGCCAGCAGTGTATGGGCCAGCTCCTACGAGCAGTACTTC. This sequence encodes CASSVWASSYEQYF.

The gene calls are TRBV7-9 and TRBJ2-5; D gene ambiguous. The CDR3 has 15 residues. The V gene's germline CDR1 is SEHNR and CDR2 FQNEAQ (reference sequence). With 2 bases removed from V and 0 bases from J, the gap between germline ends came to 10 bases. Written as DNA, the CDR3 is TGTGCCAGCAGCTTACGTCTAGGTAACCAAGAGACCCAGTACTTC. Translated, it gives CASSLRLGNQETQYF.

The chain links TRBV6-4 to TRBJ2-5; 9 bases are shared with TRBD2. CDR3 length equals 16 residues. The V segment lost 7 bases and the J segment 5 bases; nucleotides outside the gene matches: 14. CDR1 is MRHNA, CDR2 SNTAGT, per germline. The CDR3, as DNA: TGTGCCAGCACCGAGGTCACGCGGGAGGGCATGGAGACCCAGTACTTC. This sequence encodes CASTEVTREGMETQYF.

On this clone: The sample carries other DNA sequences with the same CDR3. This chain connects TRBV4-1 to TRBJ2-1, with D possibly being TRBD2 (6 bases). The V and J ends lost 4 bases and 7 bases respectively, with 11 bases between them. CDR1 is MGHRA and CDR2 is YSYEKL in the germline V gene. The CDR3 spans 13 residues. CDR3 amino acids: CASSPRAGNEQFF. The CDR3 coding sequence is TGCGCCAGCAGCCCCAGGGCGGGAAATGAGCAGTTCTTC.

The rearrangement uses TRBV27 and TRBJ2-1, with 10 bases lining up with TRBD1. Losses at the gene ends were 4 bases for V and 2 bases for J; bases not matched to a gene: 2. This CDR3 region has 15 residues. The germline CDR1 and CDR2 sequences are MNHEY and SMNVEV (reference sequence). The CDR3 protein is CASSSTGGAYNEQFF. The CDR3 nucleotides are TGTGCCAGCAGTTCGACAGGGGGCGCCTACAATGAGCAGTTCTTC.

The genes are TRBV19 and TRBJ2-7; D call uncertain. V was cut by 3 bases and J by 3 bases, with 9 bases left in between. This CDR3 spans 13 amino acids. The V gene's germline CDR1 is LNHDA and CDR2 SQIVND (reference sequence). CDR3 nucleotide sequence: TGTGCCAGTAGTATGGGCAGCTTCTACGAGCAGTACTTC. It specifies CASSMGSFYEQYF.

This clone was recorded once. The V call is TRBV5-1, the J call TRBJ1-1; possibly TRBD1 for D (5 bases). Trimming removed 4 bases from V and 1 base from J, with 11 bases in between. The CDR3 contains 14 residues. Germline V gene sequence: CDR1 SGHRS, CDR2 YFSETQ. Here the CDR3 reads CASSPPRANTEAFF. CDR3 bases: TGCGCCAGCAGCCCCCCCAGGGCGAACACTGAAGCTTTCTTT.

The chain is built from TRBV27 and TRBJ2-7, with 8 nucleotides matching TRBD1. The CDR3 consists of 18 residues. Germline CDR1 and CDR2: MNHEY and SMNVEV (reference sequence). V lost 3 bases, J lost 2 bases, and 15 bases stayed unmatched. The CDR3 DNA sequence: TGTGCCAGCAGTTTTCGCGTTACAGGGGGTCTTGGACCCTACGAGCAGTACTTC. Protein sequence: CASSFRVTGGLGPYEQYF.

This clone was seen only a few times. The sample holds other DNA sequences that translate to the same CDR3. V usage is TRBV10-3 and J usage is TRBJ2-3; no clear D gene. In germline, CDR1 is ENHRY, CDR2 SYGVKD. Trimming stripped 0 bases from V and 4 bases from J, with 2 bases between. The CDR3 is made up of 12 amino acids. The chain's CDR3 is CAISESPDTQYF. CDR3 DNA: TGTGCCATCAGTGAGTCCCCAGATACGCAGTATTTT.

The V gene is TRBV27, the J gene TRBJ2-7; D unclear. Trimming pared 6 bases from V and 7 bases from J, leaving 16 bases between. The CDR3 spans 13 residues. Per germline, CDR1 MNHEY and CDR2 SMNVEV (reference sequence). CDR3 bases: TGTGCCAGCAGCCCTATTGGCTTGAGGGAGCAGTACTTC. This gives the protein CASSPIGLREQYF.

Regarding this clone: Additional DNA sequences in this sample encode the identical CDR3. DNA for the CDR3: TGCGCCAGCAGCCGAGCCGGCAGCACAGATACGCAGTATTTT. Translating gives CASSRAGSTDTQYF. The chain is built from TRBV4-1 and TRBJ2-3; D gene unclear. Germline CDR1 is MGHRA and CDR2 is YSYEKL. CDR3 length equals 14 residues. V was shortened by 4 bases and J by 0 bases, with 8 bases between the two germline ends.